One sample yielded the 31 T cell receptor beta chains listed below, sequenced in a study of graft-versus-host responses after intestinal transplantation. Data came from immunoSEQ multiplex PCR; TCRdb stores just in-frame clones and leaves some out. The data hold about 9,900 clones, with about 93% observed a single time. The sequenced sample was PBMCs, obtained 8 days after intestinal transplant. The source of these receptors is a human patient who received an intestinal transplant, so some T cells may come from the graft donor.

This clone was detected once. This chain joins TRBV7-9 and TRBJ1-4; 7 nucleotides match TRBD1. Per the germline V gene, CDR1 is SEHNR and CDR2 is FQNEAQ (reference sequence). V gave up 5 bases and J gave up 15 bases; unmatched junction bases: 9. The CDR3 loop spans 12 amino acids. CDR3 nucleotides: TGTGCCAGCAGCACCCAACAGGGGATAATGTTTTTT. Amino acid sequence: CASSTQQGIMFF. Full variable domain (outside the CDR3, taken from reference TRBV7-9 and TRBJ1-4): DTGVSQNPRHKITKRGQNVTFRCDPISEHNRLYWYRQTLGQGPEFLTYFQNEAQLEKSRLLSDRFSAERPKGSFSTLEIQRTEQGDSAMYLCASSTQQGIMFFGSGTQLSVL.

The chain is built from TRBV9 and TRBJ2-7; 7 bases are shared with TRBD1. J was trimmed by 2 bases and V by 0 bases; bases with no gene match: 5. Germline V lookup: CDR1 SGDLS, CDR2 YYNGEE. CDR3 length: 15 amino acids. The CDR3 loop is CASSVAPDRTYEQYF. CDR3 DNA sequence: TGTGCCAGCAGCGTAGCCCCGGACAGGACCTACGAGCAGTACTTC.

The chain is built from TRBV2 and TRBJ1-2, with TRBD1 matching over 9 bases. Germline V gene lookup returns CDR1 SNHLY and CDR2 FYNNEI. There are 17 residues in the CDR3. The J segment lost 2 bases and the V segment lost 6 bases, leaving 13 bases of the junction unmatched. CDR3 region: CASSTPGQGTVNYGYTF. As DNA, the CDR3 is TGTGCCAGCAGCACCCCGGGACAGGGAACGGTCAACTATGGCTACACCTTC.

The rearrangement links TRBV19 to TRBJ1-1; possible D gene TRBD1, 5 bases. The CDR3 is made up of 14 amino acids. Germline V gene lookup returns CDR1 LNHDA and CDR2 SQIVND (reference sequence). V lost 6 bases and J lost 4, with 15 bases in between. The CDR3 sequence is CASSMGLGGTEAFF. Here the CDR3 DNA reads TGTGCCAGTAGCATGGGTTTGGGGGGCACTGAAGCTTTCTTT.

This chain uses TRBV7-8 with TRBJ2-3; 10 nucleotides agree with TRBD2. The CDR3 totals 16 residues. V lost 4 bases, J lost 3 bases, and 7 bases stayed unmatched. In germline, CDR1 is SGHVS, CDR2 FQNEAQ. The CDR3 DNA sequence: TGTGCCAGCAGCTCCGTACTAGCGGGGCGAACAGATACGCAGTATTTT. Protein product: CASSSVLAGRTDTQYF.

V is TRBV5-1 and J is TRBJ2-1, with 11 positions matching TRBD1. J was trimmed by 3 bases and V by 5 bases; bases with no gene match: 4. CDR3 length equals 15 residues. From germline, CDR1 is SGHRS and CDR2 YFSETQ. The CDR3 DNA reads as TGCGCCAGCAGGCTCGGGACAGGGGGCTACAATGAGCAGTTCTTC. Encoded protein: CASRLGTGGYNEQFF. Filled out from reference TRBV5-1 and TRBJ2-1, the complete variable domain reads KAGVTQTPRYLIKTRGQQVTLSCSPISGHRSVSWYQQTPGQGLQFLFEYFSETQRNKGNFPGRFSGRQFSNSRSEMNVSTLELGDSALYLCASRLGTGGYNEQFFGPGTRLTVL.

The V call is TRBV5-1, the J call TRBJ1-6, with 8 bases matching TRBD1. Germline V lookup: CDR1 SGHRS, CDR2 YFSETQ. The CDR3 is 17 residues long. V lost 0 bases to trimming and J lost 6 bases; unmatched junction nucleotides: 8. The CDR3 coding sequence is TGCGCCAGCAGCTTGGGTCCCCAGGGGGCGGGTAATTCACCCCTCCACTTT. Its translation is CASSLGPQGAGNSPLHF.

The rearrangement uses TRBV6-5 and TRBJ2-3; possible D gene TRBD2, 7 bases. The germline V gene has CDR1 MNHEY and CDR2 SVGAGI. The germline V and J ends were trimmed by 2 bases and 2 bases, with 11 bases remaining between them. The CDR3 has 15 residues. The CDR3 loop reads CASSYGAGATDTQYF. In DNA form, the CDR3 reads TGTGCCAGCAGTTACGGGGCGGGGGCCACAGATACGCAGTATTTT.

This clone is large (0.1 to 1%) within its sample. This sequence joins TRBV5-6 and TRBJ2-1; no clear D. The germline gives CDR1 SGHDT, CDR2 YYEEEE. V dropped 0 bases and J dropped 8 bases, with 9 bases sitting between them. The CDR3 is made up of 13 amino acids. The CDR3 loop reads CASSLEPPYEQFF. In nucleotides, the CDR3 is TGTGCCAGCAGCTTGGAGCCCCCTTATGAGCAGTTCTTC. Drawing the rest from reference TRBV5-6 and TRBJ2-1, the complete variable domain is DAGVTQSPTHLIKTRGQQVTLRCSPKSGHDTVSWYQQALGQGPQFIFQYYEEEERQRGNFPDRFSGHQFPNYSSELNVNALLLGDSALYLCASSLEPPYEQFFGPGTRLTVL.

This chain connects TRBV5-4 to TRBJ1-2; TRBD1 agrees at 8 bases. Trimming at V came to 0 bases and at J to 0 bases, leaving 4 bases not matched to a gene. Germline-derived CDR1 and CDR2 are SGHNT and YYREEE (reference sequence). The CDR3 loop spans 16 amino acids. The CDR3 nucleotides are TGTGCCAGCAGCTTGGAGAGGACAGGGTCTAACTATGGCTACACCTTC. Translated, it gives CASSLERTGSNYGYTF.

For the CDR3, the DNA is TGTGCCAGCAGCTTAATCACTAACTATGGCTACACCTTC. It encodes CASSLITNYGYTF. V usage is TRBV11-2 and J usage is TRBJ1-2; D gene uncertain. Per the germline V gene, CDR1 is SGHAT and CDR2 is FQNNGV. Trimming left V 2 bases short and J 0 bases short, with 4 bases between. The CDR3 sequence is 13 residues long.

The chain links TRBV27 to TRBJ2-5; D ambiguous. With 4 bases removed from V and 1 base from J, the gap between germline ends came to 7 bases. Germline CDR1 and CDR2: MNHEY and SMNVEV (reference sequence). This CDR3 is built from 13 residues. CDR3 DNA: TGTGCCAGCAGTTCTTGGGTCCAAGAGACCCAGTACTTC. This sequence encodes CASSSWVQETQYF.

The chain recombines TRBV2 with TRBJ2-2; no clear D. V was clipped by 0 bases and J by 2 bases, with 4 bases between them. This CDR3 region has 14 residues. The germline gives CDR1 SNHLY, CDR2 FYNNEI. CDR3 protein: CASSEAVNTGELFF. The CDR3 nucleotides are TGTGCCAGCAGTGAAGCCGTCAACACCGGGGAGCTGTTTTTT.

The chain links TRBV19 to TRBJ1-1; D is unclear. In germline, CDR1 is LNHDA, CDR2 SQIVND (reference sequence). V shed 9 bases and J shed 3 bases, with 14 bases lying between them. This CDR3 region has 13 residues. This chain's CDR3 is CASSAIWDTEAFF. The CDR3 nucleotides are TGTGCCAGCTCAGCGATTTGGGACACTGAAGCTTTCTTT.

The rearrangement links TRBV13 to TRBJ1-1; D might be TRBD1 (6 bases). The CDR3 contains 16 residues. V was clipped by 5 bases and J by 0 bases, with 16 bases between them. The germline gives CDR1 PRHDT, CDR2 FYEKMQ (reference sequence). For the CDR3, the DNA is TGTGCCAGCAGCCTTTACGGGGGCAGCCTGAACACTGAAGCTTTCTTT. Residues: CASSLYGGSLNTEAFF.

The chain recombines TRBV25-1 with TRBJ2-2; 7 nucleotides match TRBD1. The CDR3 is 14 residues long. CDR1 and CDR2 from the germline V gene are MGHDK and SYGVNS. Trimming took 6 bases from V and 0 from J; bases not matched to a gene: 1. CDR3 region: CASRGTANTGELFF. The CDR3 DNA follows: TGTGCCAGCAGGGGGACAGCGAACACCGGGGAGCTGTTTTTT.

The chain recombines TRBV10-3 with TRBJ2-3; 11 bases are a match to TRBD2. J lost 2 bases, V lost 2 bases, and 3 bases had no gene match. This CDR3 has 16 amino acids. The germline V gene encodes CDR1 ENHRY and CDR2 SYGVKD. CDR3 coding DNA: TGTGCCATCAGTGAGATACTAGCGGGGGTCACAGATACGCAGTATTTT. Translation gives CAISEILAGVTDTQYF.

The V gene is TRBV9, the J gene TRBJ2-1; D may correspond to TRBD1 or TRBD2 (5 bases each). Germline V gene sequence: CDR1 SGDLS, CDR2 YYNGEE. This CDR3 comprises 17 residues. The V and J ends lost 2 bases and 9 bases respectively, with 24 bases between them. The CDR3 region is CASSVEPPWVEGSEQFF. As DNA, the CDR3 is TGTGCCAGCAGCGTCGAACCCCCTTGGGTAGAGGGGAGTGAGCAGTTCTTC.

The rearrangement joins TRBV19 to TRBJ2-3, with D unresolved. The CDR3 totals 15 residues. Looked up from germline, CDR1 is LNHDA and CDR2 is SQIVND (reference sequence). V dropped 5 bases and J dropped 0 bases, with 12 bases sitting between them. The CDR3 protein is CASSWATTSTDTQYF. The DNA of the CDR3 is TGTGCCAGTAGTTGGGCGACAACTAGCACAGATACGCAGTATTTT. The full variable domain, completed using reference TRBV19 and TRBJ2-3, is DGGITQSPKYLFRKEGQNVTLSCEQNLNHDAMYWYRQDPGQGLRLIYYSQIVNDFQKGDIAEGYSVSREKKESFPLTVTSAQKNPTAFYLCASSWATTSTDTQYFGPGTRLTVL.

The chain employs TRBV28 and TRBJ2-7; 8 bases are shared with TRBD1. The junction had 6 bases not matched to a gene; V was cut back by 1 base and J by 4 bases. The CDR3 loop spans 15 amino acids. Germline V gives CDR1 MDHEN, CDR2 SYDVKM. The CDR3 DNA reads as TGTGCCAGCAGTTTATCGTCAGGGGGCGGGTACGAGCAGTACTTC. Translating gives CASSLSSGGGYEQYF.

This chain links TRBV4-1 with TRBJ2-1; TRBD2 might be the D (6 bases). Germline CDR1 and CDR2: MGHRA and YSYEKL. Trimming took off 4 bases at V and 8 bases at J, with 12 bases between the two ends. CDR3 size: 13 residues. CDR3 loop: CASSPRDSDEQFF. In nucleotides, the CDR3 is TGCGCCAGCAGCCCCAGGGACTCCGATGAGCAGTTCTTC.

The CDR3 spells CASSFDRFGYGYTF. The CDR3 nucleotides are TGTGCCAGCAGCTTTGACCGTTTCGGCTATGGCTACACCTTC. The chain carries TRBV7-9 and TRBJ1-2, with D unresolved. Germline V gene sequence: CDR1 SEHNR, CDR2 FQNEAQ (reference sequence). V was trimmed by 3 bases and J by 4 bases, leaving 12 bases between them. The CDR3 loop spans 14 amino acids.

The chain employs TRBV29-1 and TRBJ2-1, with 14 bases matching TRBD2. CDR1 SQVTM and CDR2 ANQGSEA come from the germline V gene. CDR3 length equals 15 residues. The J segment lost 7 bases and the V segment lost 5 bases, leaving 7 bases of the junction unmatched. CDR3: CSVKGLAGDINEQFF. The CDR3 DNA reads as TGCAGCGTTAAGGGACTAGCGGGAGATATTAATGAGCAGTTCTTC.

The CDR3 loop is CASGRGETQYF. CDR3 nucleotide sequence: TGTGCCAGCGGTCGGGGAGAGACCCAGTACTTC. The rearrangement joins TRBV7-9 to TRBJ2-5; maybe TRBD2 (5 bases). CDR3 length: 11 residues. The germline V gene has CDR1 SEHNR and CDR2 FQNEAQ (reference sequence). V dropped 8 bases and J dropped 4 bases, with 8 bases sitting between them.

V and J are TRBV11-2 and TRBJ2-7; D uncertain. There are 12 residues in the CDR3. Trimming removed 5 bases from V and 2 bases from J, with 7 bases in between. Per the germline V gene, CDR1 is SGHAT and CDR2 is FQNNGV. The CDR3 protein is CASSRPPYEQYF. In DNA, the CDR3 is TGTGCCAGCAGCCGCCCCCCCTACGAGCAGTACTTC.

The chain uses TRBV5-6 and TRBJ1-5, with TRBD1 as a possible D gene (5 bases). V lost 0 bases and J 2 bases, leaving 15 bases between the germline ends. This CDR3 is 17 amino acids long. Germline V gene lookup returns CDR1 SGHDT and CDR2 YYEEEE. The CDR3 is CASSLEWTGVGNQPQHF. CDR3 sequence (DNA): TGTGCCAGCAGCTTGGAATGGACGGGGGTTGGCAATCAGCCCCAGCATTTT.

The chain recombines TRBV13 with TRBJ2-1; 7 bases are shared with TRBD2. CDR3 length: 14 residues. Germline CDR1 and CDR2: PRHDT and FYEKMQ (reference sequence). The V segment lost 4 bases and the J segment 5 bases; nucleotides outside the gene matches: 5. CDR3 DNA: TGTGCCAGCAGCTCCGGGACTAACCACAATGAGCAGTTCTTC. Protein product: CASSSGTNHNEQFF.

CDR3 coding DNA: TGTGCCAGCAGCCAAGCTGTTTCCTACGAGCAGTACTTC. It encodes CASSQAVSYEQYF. The chain recombines TRBV4-2 with TRBJ2-7; D call uncertain. The V gene's germline CDR1 is LGHNA and CDR2 YNFKEQ. The CDR3 has 13 residues. The V end was cut by 1 base, the J end by 1 base, with 5 bases between.

This chain connects TRBV2 to TRBJ2-1, with D unclear. Germline loops: CDR1 SNHLY, CDR2 FYNNEI. Deletions cut 2 bases from V and 3 bases from J, with 8 bases between. CDR3 length: 14 residues. The CDR3 reads CASSEIGNYNEQFF. The CDR3, as DNA: TGTGCCAGCAGTGAAATTGGCAACTACAATGAGCAGTTCTTC.

This clone showed up just a few times. The CDR3 reads CASSFTGSGNTIYF. CDR3 in DNA: TGTGCCAGCAGCTTTACAGGGAGCGGAAACACCATATATTTT. The chain has TRBV5-8 and TRBJ1-3; D possibly corresponds to TRBD1 (6 bases). Germline V gene data show CDR1 as SGHTS and CDR2 as YDEGEE. CDR3 length: 14 residues. Trimming took 2 bases from V and 4 from J, leaving 10 bases between them.

V usage is TRBV27 and J usage is TRBJ2-1; unclear D gene. The CDR3 loop spans 12 amino acids. CDR1 and CDR2 (germline): MNHEY, SMNVEV (reference sequence). V was pared by 6 bases and J by 6 bases, with 9 bases between. DNA of the CDR3: TGTGCCAGCAGAGATTCGGGCAATGAGCAGTTCTTC. It yields the protein CASRDSGNEQFF.